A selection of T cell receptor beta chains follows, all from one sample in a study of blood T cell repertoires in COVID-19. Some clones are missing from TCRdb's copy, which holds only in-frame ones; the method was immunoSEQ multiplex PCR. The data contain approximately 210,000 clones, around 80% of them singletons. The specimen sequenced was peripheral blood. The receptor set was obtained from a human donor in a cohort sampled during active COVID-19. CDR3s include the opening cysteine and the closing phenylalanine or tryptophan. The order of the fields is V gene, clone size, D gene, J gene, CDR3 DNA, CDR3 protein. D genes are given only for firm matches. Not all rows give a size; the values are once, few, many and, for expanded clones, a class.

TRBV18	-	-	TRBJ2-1	TGTGCCAGCTCACAAGAAAAGGGGAACTACAATGAGCAGTTCTTC	CASSQEKGNYNEQFF
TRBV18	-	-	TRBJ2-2	TGTGCCAGCTCACCTGATAGGAACACCGGGGAGCTGTTTTTT	CASSPDRNTGELFF
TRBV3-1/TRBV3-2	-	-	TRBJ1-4	TGTGCCAGCAGCCGACAAGGAGGTGAAAAACTGTTTTTT	CASSRQGGEKLFF
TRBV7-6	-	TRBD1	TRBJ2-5	TGTGCCAGCAGTTCGGGACAGGGACTTCGGGAGACCCAGTACTTC	CASSSGQGLRETQYF
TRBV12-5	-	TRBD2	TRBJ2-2	TGTGCTAGTGGTTCGGGGACTAGCGGAAACACCGGGGAGCTGTTTTTT	CASGSGTSGNTGELFF
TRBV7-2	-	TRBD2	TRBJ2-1	TGTGCCAGCAGCTTAGTGCTAGCGGGGGGGCTGCGGAATGAGCAGTTCTTC	CASSLVLAGGLRNEQFF
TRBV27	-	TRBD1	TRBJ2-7	TGTGCCAGCAGTTTCCGCAATCCGGGACAGGGGCCCTACGAGCAGTACTTC	CASSFRNPGQGPYEQYF
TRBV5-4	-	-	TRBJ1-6	TGTGCCAGCAGCGTAGGACAGAGCTCCTATAATTCACCCCTCCACTTT	CASSVGQSSYNSPLHF
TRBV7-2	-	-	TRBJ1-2	TGTGCCAGCAGCTTAGATCGAGGCTATGGCTACACCTTC	CASSLDRGYGYTF
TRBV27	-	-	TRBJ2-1	TGTGCCAGCAGTGCCTCTGGACAACCCTACAATGAGCAGTTCTTC	CASSASGQPYNEQFF
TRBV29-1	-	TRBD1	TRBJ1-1	TGCAGCGTTGATCCACAGGGGCACACTGAAGCTTTCTTT	CSVDPQGHTEAFF
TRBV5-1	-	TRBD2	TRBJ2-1	TGCGCCAGCAGCTTGATGGTAGCGGGGGGGCTCAATGAGCAGTTCTTC	CASSLMVAGGLNEQFF
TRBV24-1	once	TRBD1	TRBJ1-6	TGTGCCACCAGAGGACAGGGGCAAAGATCACCCCTCCACTTT	CATRGQGQRSPLHF
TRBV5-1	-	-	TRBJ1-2	TGCGCCAGCAGCTTTATATCAGTGAAGTCTAACTATGGCTACACCTTC	CASSFISVKSNYGYTF
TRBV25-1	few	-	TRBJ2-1	TGTGCCAGCAGTGAAACTTCGTCACTAGGTTACAATGAGCAGTTCTTC	CASSETSSLGYNEQFF
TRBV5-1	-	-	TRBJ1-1	TGCGCCAGCAGCTTGGTTCTGGGGGCGTCCCAAACTGAAGCTTTCTTT	CASSLVLGASQTEAFF
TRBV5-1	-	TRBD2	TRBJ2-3	TGCGCCAGCAGCTTGGAACTTGCGGGAGGGACAGATACGCAGTATTTT	CASSLELAGGTDTQYF
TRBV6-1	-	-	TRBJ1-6	TGTGCCAGCAGTGAAGGATTCGGGAGGGTTAATTCACCCCTCCACTTT	CASSEGFGRVNSPLHF